Below, 11 T cell receptor beta chains from the same sample are listed, as sequenced in a study of T-cell memory formation after mild COVID-19 (dated by TCRdb to the early 2020s). Libraries were made using 5' RACE. Sequencing instrument: Illumina NovaSeq 6000. TCRdb trimmed public reads at Q25 via fastp, called clones via MiXCR and kept in-frame beta chains. One record per CDR3 amino acid sequence lists the most common genes and DNA. Across this sample there are 200,000 or so distinct CDR3 sequences, with 9.5% seen only once. The top ten hold around 3.4% of the sample. Sequencing input: PBMCs or a T cell subset sorted from them (not recorded which). These receptors came from a man between 18 and 29 years old who had mild COVID-19 (a few samples of this study predate the infection). The sample titles of this study are shuffled in the database, so cell type and time point are left out; the donor was told from shared clones.

This clonotype appeared a few times. The V call is TRBV4-1, the J call TRBJ1-3; D remains unclear. Germline CDR1 MGHRA, CDR2 YSYEKL. Deletions cut 0 bases from V and 1 base from J, with 10 bases between. This CDR3 comprises 16 residues. CDR3 region: CASSQERVTSGNTIYF. The DNA for the CDR3 is TGCGCCAGCAGCCAAGAGAGAGTTACTTCTGGAAACACCATATATTTT.

The gene calls are TRBV20-1 and TRBJ1-6; D unclear. This CDR3 has 14 residues. CDR1 DFQATT and CDR2 SNEGSKA come from the germline V gene (reference sequence). Trimming shortened V by 0 bases and J by 9 bases, and 12 bases separated the two germline ends. CDR3: CSARDGVGSSPLHF. The CDR3 DNA is TGCAGTGCTAGAGATGGGGTTGGTTCTTCACCCCTCCACTTT.

V and J are TRBV12-3 or TRBV12-4 and TRBJ2-3; D gene unclear. V lost 7 bases to trimming and J lost 5 bases, with 7 bases between them. CDR3 length: 11 amino acids. CDR3 residues: CASTNGDTQYF. CDR3 nucleotide sequence: TGTGCCAGCACCAACGGAGATACGCAGTATTTT.

Only a few counts were recorded for this clonotype. V gene TRBV21-1 combines with J gene TRBJ2-1; the DNA was not compared with TRBD1, the D call given in the table. TRBV21-1 corresponds to a pseudogene. The CDR3 is 14 residues long. CDR3 sequence (DNA): TGTGCCAGCAGCAACCGGGACCCACAGAGGGAGCAGTTCTTC. Protein sequence: CASSNRDPQREQFF.

This chain links TRBV7-2 with TRBJ2-5, with TRBD2 as a possible D gene (7 bases). CDR3 length equals 14 residues. The V end was cut by 8 bases, the J end by 5 bases, with 18 bases between. Germline CDR1 SGHTA, CDR2 FQGNSA. CDR3 in amino acids: CASSQRGAFETQYF. CDR3 nucleotide sequence: TGTGCCAGCTCCCAACGGGGGGCTTTCGAGACCCAGTACTTC.

This clonotype occurred a few times. The chain joins TRBV7-3 to TRBJ2-3, with D hard to call. The germline gives CDR1 SGHTA, CDR2 FQGTGA. The V gene lost 5 bases and the J gene lost 1 base, with 10 bases spanning the gap. The length of the CDR3 is 14 residues. The chain's CDR3 is CASSRYGGTDTQYF. The CDR3 DNA sequence: TGTGCCAGCAGCCGATACGGAGGCACAGATACGCAGTATTTT.

This clonotype was seen a few times. The chain carries TRBV4-1 and TRBJ1-1; D unresolved. This CDR3 is 15 amino acids long. The V end lost 3 bases, the J end lost 5 bases, and 16 bases lay between the germline ends. CDR1 is MGHRA and CDR2 is YSYEKL in the germline V gene. CDR3 in amino acids: CASSHVPPAGTEAFF. CDR3 nucleotide sequence: TGCGCCAGCAGCCATGTCCCTCCCGCGGGGACTGAAGCTTTCTTT.

This clonotype was recorded a few times. The genes are TRBV2 and TRBJ2-3; D may be TRBD1 (5 bases). CDR3 length: 14 amino acids. V dropped 7 bases and J dropped 2 bases, with 13 bases sitting between them. Germline-derived CDR1 and CDR2 are SNHLY and FYNNEI. In DNA, the CDR3 is TGTGCCAGCATGGAAGGGGCGCACACAGATACGCAGTATTTT. Encoded protein: CASMEGAHTDTQYF.

This clonotype was seen more than once but under ten times. The chain uses TRBV5-6 and TRBJ2-1, with D unresolved. Trimming took off 2 bases at V and 0 bases at J, with 15 bases between the two ends. CDR1 is SGHDT, CDR2 YYEEEE, per germline. The CDR3 extends over 17 amino acids. Written as DNA, the CDR3 is TGTGCCAGCAGCTTAAGGGCAGGCCTTAGCTCCTACAATGAGCAGTTCTTC. The encoded protein is CASSLRAGLSSYNEQFF.

This clonotype showed up just a few times. This chain links TRBV20-1 with TRBJ2-3; D remains ambiguous. V shed 3 bases and J shed 2 bases, with 9 bases lying between them. CDR3 length: 13 residues. CDR1 and CDR2 (germline): DFQATT, SNEGSKA (reference sequence). The CDR3 sequence: CSASYFSTDTQYF. CDR3 sequence (DNA): TGCAGTGCTAGCTACTTCTCCACAGATACGCAGTATTTT.

There are a few counts of this clonotype. The chain combines TRBV5-1 with TRBJ1-6; D might be TRBD1 (6 bases). The CDR3 runs 15 residues. Trimming took 4 bases from V and 6 from J, leaving 14 bases between them. Germline loops: CDR1 SGHRS, CDR2 YFSETQ. The CDR3 region is CASSVTGWANSPLHF. CDR3 bases: TGCGCCAGCAGCGTCACAGGGTGGGCTAATTCACCCCTCCACTTT.